These 14 T cell receptor beta chains originate from one sample sequenced in a study of blood T cells in healthy people across ages. The use of a sample-barcoded 5' primer and a J-beta primer mix characterized a second PCR of roughly 7 to 11 cycles. Each CDR3 protein gets one entry after TCRdb re-called the 5' RACE reads with MiXCR. The sample contains about 1.5 million distinct CDR3 sequences, approximately 39% of which appear only once. Sequencing input: blood. These receptors all stem from a woman aged 18-29 years in good health.

The V and J genes are TRBV7-2 and TRBJ1-2; D unclear. The CDR3 has 12 residues. V was trimmed by 5 bases and J by 3 bases, leaving 7 bases between them. From germline, CDR1 is SGHTA and CDR2 FQGNSA. This CDR3 reads CASSQDHYGYTF. In DNA form, the CDR3 reads TGTGCCAGCAGCCAGGACCACTATGGCTACACCTTC. Using reference TRBV7-2 and TRBJ1-2 for the parts outside the CDR3, the full variable domain is GAGVSQSPSNKVTEKGKDVELRCDPISGHTALYWYRQSLGQGLEFLIYFQGNSAPDKSGLPSDRFSAERTGGSVSTLTIQRTQQEDSAVYLCASSQDHYGYTFGSGTRLTVV.

The chain has TRBV6-5 and TRBJ1-2; 8 nucleotides line up with TRBD1. Looked up from germline, CDR1 is MNHEY and CDR2 is SVGAGI. V lost 0 bases, J lost 8 bases, and 2 bases stayed unmatched. This CDR3 region has 13 residues. The CDR3 nucleotides read TGTGCCAGCAGTTACTCCGGACAGGGCGGCTACACCTTC. Protein: CASSYSGQGGYTF.

This chain joins TRBV20-1 and TRBJ1-5; tentative D call: TRBD1 (5 bases). CDR3 length equals 12 residues. Germline V CDR1 and CDR2: DFQATT, SNEGSKA (reference sequence). Trimming removed 6 bases at V and 6 bases at J, with 12 bases between. The CDR3 nucleotides read TGCAGTGCCAGGGACGGGAGTCAGCCCCAGCATTTT. Amino acid sequence: CSARDGSQPQHF.

The genes are TRBV10-3 and TRBJ2-1, with D hard to call. The CDR3 is made up of 12 amino acids. Trimming took 7 bases from V and 9 from J, leaving 13 bases between them. Germline V gene lookup returns CDR1 ENHRY and CDR2 SYGVKD. The CDR3 DNA sequence: TGTGCCATCATGTCGGGCGCGCGTGAGCAGTTCTTC. Translation: CAIMSGAREQFF.

This chain joins TRBV21-1 and TRBJ2-1; the table's D call TRBD1 went unverified against the DNA. TRBV21-1 is designated a pseudogene. The CDR3 consists of 15 residues. CDR3 in DNA: TGTGCCAGCAGCAGATTGGGGACGGTATACAATGAGCAGTTCTTC. As protein: CASSRLGTVYNEQFF.

This clonotype was picked up one time. J is TRBJ1-6 and V is TRBV20-1; D is unclear. The CDR3 spans 11 residues. The germline gives CDR1 DFQATT, CDR2 SNEGSKA (reference sequence). Between the trimmed V and J ends, which lost 1 base and 12 bases, there was a span of 7 bases. The CDR3 DNA reads TGCAGTGCTAGAGCTGGGGAACCCCTCCACTTT. Encoded protein: CSARAGEPLHF.

This chain uses TRBV10-3 with TRBJ2-3; 13 positions match TRBD2. The CDR3 totals 16 residues. Germline CDR1 and CDR2: ENHRY and SYGVKD. Losses at the gene ends were 3 bases for V and 6 bases for J; bases not matched to a gene: 6. CDR3 region: CAISDGLAGVYDTQYF. The CDR3 DNA reads TGTGCCATCAGTGACGGACTAGCGGGAGTTTATGATACGCAGTATTTT.

This clonotype was detected only once. This chain links TRBV6-5 with TRBJ2-5; 11 nucleotides align to TRBD2. The CDR3 spans 16 residues. The trim removed 2 bases at V and 2 bases at J, leaving 4 bases unmatched. Germline assignment: CDR1 MNHEY and CDR2 SVGAGI. In DNA, the CDR3 is TGTGCCAGCAGTTACACCTGGACTAGCGGGCAAGAGACCCAGTACTTC. Translated: CASSYTWTSGQETQYF.

V is TRBV7-2 and J is TRBJ1-2; D gene ambiguous. CDR3 size: 15 residues. Germline-derived CDR1 and CDR2 are SGHTA and FQGNSA. Trimming cost V 5 bases and J 4 bases, with 17 bases left between them. CDR3 in amino acids: CASSRSPGYSYGYTF. The CDR3 DNA is TGTGCCAGCAGCCGGAGCCCGGGATATAGCTATGGCTACACCTTC.

This rearrangement joins TRBV6-2 or TRBV6-3 to TRBJ2-1; 9 nucleotides agree with TRBD2. CDR1 and CDR2 from the germline V gene are MNHEY and SVGEGT. The trim removed 6 bases at V and 8 bases at J, leaving 11 bases unmatched. The CDR3 runs 15 residues. CDR3 loop: CASSSWGGGADEQFF. CDR3 nucleotide sequence: TGTGCCAGCAGCTCCTGGGGCGGGGGGGCTGATGAGCAGTTCTTC.

The chain combines TRBV24-1 with TRBJ1-5, with D uncertain. CDR1 and CDR2 (germline): KGHDR, SFDVKD. The CDR3 sequence is 15 residues long. Trimming took off 12 bases at V and 0 bases at J, with 17 bases between the two ends. The CDR3 DNA reads as TGTGCCGCCCACTTCCATAATCTTAGCAATCAGCCCCAGCATTTT. It encodes CAAHFHNLSNQPQHF.

The genes are TRBV20-1 and TRBJ1-5; a possible D gene is TRBD1 (6 bases). The germline V and J ends were trimmed by 1 base and 5 bases, with 12 bases remaining between them. This CDR3 contains 14 residues. CDR1 is DFQATT, CDR2 SNEGSKA, per germline (reference sequence). Here the CDR3 DNA reads TGCAGTGCTAGAGCCCGAGGGGGGGATCAGCCCCAGCATTTT. Encoded protein: CSARARGGDQPQHF.

This clonotype was recorded a few times. V gene TRBV4-1 combines with J gene TRBJ2-1; D remains ambiguous. The DNA end is a closer match to TRBJ2-7, so the J assignment may be wrong. CDR1 is MGHRA and CDR2 is YSYEKL in the germline V gene. This CDR3 has 13 amino acids. The CDR3 loop is CASSQDLHNEQYF. In nucleotides, the CDR3 is TGCGCCAGCAGCCAAGATTTACACAATGAGCAGTACTTC.

The chain has TRBV10-3 and TRBJ1-2; D possibly corresponds to TRBD1 (6 bases). The CDR3 consists of 14 residues. The germline V gene encodes CDR1 ENHRY and CDR2 SYGVKD. The germline V and J ends were trimmed by 10 bases and 2 bases, with 17 bases remaining between them. Here the CDR3 reads CATMGAELNYGYTF. CDR3 sequence (DNA): TGTGCCACCATGGGGGCAGAACTAAACTATGGCTACACCTTC.